This entry features one TCR beta chain sequence. V shed 6 bases, J shed 0 bases, and the junction held 7 bases outside the gene matches. The CDR3 extends over 16 amino acids. Time point in this sample: patch test 1, 2 weeks after DPC sensitization. Treatment noted: therapeutic diphenylcyclopropenone sensitization with weekly scalp DPC. The record originates from a study of human T cells and chemical hapten exposure. TCRdb reprocessed the RACE reads with MiXCR, giving one entry per CDR3 protein. The sample carries about 120,000 distinct CDR3 sequences, 9.5% to 13% recorded once. Material: whole blood, obtained in connection with sensitization to the hapten diphenylcyclopropenone (DPC). V is TRBV12-3 or TRBV12-4 and J is TRBJ2-7; TRBD2 matches at 11 bases. The sequence derives from a woman in her forties or fifties with alopecia areata. Some clones in this sample may be carry-over from other donors' samples. The CDR3 loop reads CASSGIGLAGSYEQYF. DNA of the CDR3: TGTGCCAGCAGCGGGATCGGACTAGCGGGCTCCTACGAGCAGTACTTC.